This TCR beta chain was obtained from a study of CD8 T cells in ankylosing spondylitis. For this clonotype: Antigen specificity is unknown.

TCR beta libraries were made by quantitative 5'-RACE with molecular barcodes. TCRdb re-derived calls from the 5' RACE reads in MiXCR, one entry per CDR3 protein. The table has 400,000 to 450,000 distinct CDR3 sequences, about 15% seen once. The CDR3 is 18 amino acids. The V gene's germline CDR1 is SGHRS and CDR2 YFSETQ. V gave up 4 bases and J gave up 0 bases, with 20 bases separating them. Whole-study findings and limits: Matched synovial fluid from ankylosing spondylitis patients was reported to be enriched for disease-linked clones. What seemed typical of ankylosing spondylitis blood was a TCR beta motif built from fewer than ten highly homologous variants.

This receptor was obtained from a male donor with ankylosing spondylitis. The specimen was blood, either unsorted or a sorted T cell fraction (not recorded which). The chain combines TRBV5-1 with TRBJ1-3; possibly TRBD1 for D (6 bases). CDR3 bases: TGCGCCAGCAGCCCGGGAGGACAGAGGCTTTTCTCTGGAAACACCATATATTTT. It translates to CASSPGGQRLFSGNTIYF.